This T cell receptor (beta chain) emerged from a study of cytomegalovirus exposure and HLA in healthy donors listed by TCRdb under 2017. Background on the whole study: According to a later analysis, the 120 validation repertoires were produced on the same platform as the 666 repertoires of the first cohort. The aim of the study was to test whether cataloging public T cell receptors could identify signatures of past pathogen exposure. Along with the roughly 700-subject first cohort, a separate validation cohort of some 130 different subjects was used. The study combined high-throughput TCR immunosequencing, statistical association of individual TCRs with disease status, and machine learning to predict cytomegalovirus infection status.

The CDR3, cysteine through phenylalanine, is 17 amino acids long. The only DNA kept is the CDR3, 51 bases in frame from the first base. As encoded in the germline V gene, CDR1 is MGHRA while CDR2 is YSYEKL. The germline V end is reduced by 1 base and the J end by 3 bases; junction bases left unmatched: 4. Overall study outcomes, separate from this receptor: The validation cohort had no HLA typing available for a later analysis, so co-occurrence within that cohort was assessed over all 120 or so repertoires. While some public TCRs were present in many individuals, most TCR sequences turned up only very rarely across donors. A later analysis found that TCRs clustered in the first cohort also tended to co-occur in the 110 or so validation repertoires, with roughly 95% of cluster scores above 0. In vitro tests confirmed that three of the cytomegalovirus-associated TCR beta chains recognize cytomegalovirus antigens. In the study, 150 to 200 TCR beta chains were listed as associated with cytomegalovirus. It was suggested by the authors that the approach could potentially be generalized to other disease states and immunological phenotypes. Cytomegalovirus status was reported to be diagnosed by the classifier with high specificity and sensitivity in both the original and validation cohorts.

The donors were included in the validation cohort of around 120 subjects, a group kept apart from the roughly 610-subject first cohort. This clone was found once. Its antigen is still unknown. Per-nucleotide qualities are absent, and no much larger clonotype sits a single base away. The receptor library was made with the immunoSEQ multiplex PCR assay. The authors' analysis ran thus. A statistical classification framework was developed to diagnose cytomegalovirus status using the catalog of TCR beta chain sequences. TCRdb provides this immuneACCESS table in a form limited to in-frame rearrangements. Some clones are lacking; in checked studies, under half of them reflect an unresolved V gene, and why the rest are absent is not known. V and J calls and clone size are as listed in that table; D and trimming were resolved from the DNA. Recorded for this sample are fewer than 200,000 clones; approximately 86% of them occurred a single time. Approximately 2.2% of the sample comes from the top ten.

Here the chain combines TRBV4-1 and TRBJ2-1, and 12 bases in between align with TRBD2. The sequencing sample was made of PBMCs. The sequence came from a woman between 18 and 29 years old in good health and CMV-seronegative. The nucleotides are TGCGCCAGCAGCCAAGTGGGACTAGCGGGTAGCTACAATGAGCAGTTCTTC. Its amino acids are CASSQVGLAGSYNEQFF.